This section outlines one TCR beta chain sequence together with its context. Its antigen is undetermined. The data were taken from a study of cytomegalovirus exposure and HLA in healthy donors. Findings and caveats of the study: Upon later analysis, HLA-associated TCR beta chains proved more clonally expanded than other, equally common chains. Earlier analysis looked at TCR beta V segments, and most were productive about 90% or about 30% of the time.

The PCR ran on 60 Vbeta and 13 Jbeta primers. Data came from immunoSEQ multiplex PCR; TCRdb stores just in-frame clones and leaves some out. The sample records around 130,000 clones, about 8.5% being singletons. Germline V lookup: CDR1 SGHTA, CDR2 FQGNSA. V shed 4 bases, J shed 7 bases, and the junction held 8 bases outside the gene matches. This CDR3 comprises 14 residues. This chain connects TRBV7-2 to TRBJ1-2; 8 nucleotides align to TRBD1. This TCR was sampled from a man aged 35 to 55 in good health and CMV-seronegative. The sequenced material came from PBMCs. This chain's CDR3 is CASSWTGQGSGYTF. The CDR3 DNA reads as TGTGCCAGCAGCTGGACCGGACAGGGCTCTGGCTACACCTTC.